A single sample gave rise to the 18 T cell receptor beta chains below, sequenced in a study of shared clonotypes between healthy human individuals. The method was immunoSEQ multiplex PCR; TCRdb's version includes in-frame clones alone and lacks a portion of them. The table lists 2,500,000 or so clones, about 92% of them singletons. Sequencing was carried out using naive CD4+ T cells sorted from blood. Regarding subset: CD45RA+ positively selected. These receptors came from a young man in good health.

This chain connects TRBV18 to TRBJ2-7; no clear D gene. V lost 0 bases, J lost 7 bases, and 10 bases lay in between. Germline V CDR1 and CDR2: KGHSH, LQKENI. There are 13 residues in the CDR3. CDR3 region: CASSPPSLREQYF. In nucleotides, the CDR3 is TGTGCCAGCTCACCACCGTCCCTCCGGGAGCAGTACTTC.

The CDR3 sequence: CASSPARTGARTDTQYF. For the CDR3, the DNA is TGTGCCAGTAGTCCGGCCCGGACAGGGGCCCGCACAGATACGCAGTATTTT. This rearrangement joins TRBV19 to TRBJ2-3; 9 bases are shared with TRBD1. Losses at the gene ends were 5 bases for V and 1 base for J; bases not matched to a gene: 10. The CDR3 extends over 17 amino acids. The germline CDR1 and CDR2 sequences are LNHDA and SQIVND (reference sequence).

This chain links TRBV5-1 with TRBJ2-3, with D perhaps being TRBD1 or TRBD2 (5 bases each). The CDR3 sequence is 15 residues long. V dropped 4 bases and J dropped 0 bases, with 12 bases sitting between them. Looked up from germline, CDR1 is SGHRS and CDR2 is YFSETQ. CDR3 in amino acids: CASSLGDLSTDTQYF. CDR3 coding DNA: TGCGCCAGCAGCCTGGGGGACCTAAGCACAGATACGCAGTATTTT.

The chain links TRBV28 to TRBJ1-1, with D possibly TRBD1 on 5 matching bases. Germline V lookup: CDR1 MDHEN, CDR2 SYDVKM. V dropped 4 bases and J dropped 4 bases, with 19 bases sitting between them. The CDR3 runs to 16 residues. The chain's CDR3 is CASSSGDGEESTEAFF. DNA of the CDR3: TGTGCCAGCAGTTCGGGGGACGGGGAGGAGAGCACTGAAGCTTTCTTT.

This chain joins TRBV14 and TRBJ1-3, with 8 bases aligning to TRBD1. The V gene's germline CDR1 is SGHDN and CDR2 FVKESK. V was clipped by 2 bases and J by 4 bases; unmatched bases: 4. The length of the CDR3 is 15 residues. The CDR3 bases are TGTGCCAGCAGCCAACTCGGGACAGGCGGAAACACCATATATTTT. Translation: CASSQLGTGGNTIYF.

On this clone itself: This sample also contains other DNA sequences that code for the same CDR3. This sequence joins TRBV11-2 and TRBJ2-7; D unclear. The CDR3 extends over 14 amino acids. Germline assignment: CDR1 SGHAT and CDR2 FQNNGV. V lost 0 bases, J lost 0 bases, and 6 bases lay in between. The CDR3 loop is CASSLDRSSYEQYF. CDR3 nucleotides: TGTGCCAGCAGCTTAGACAGATCCTCCTACGAGCAGTACTTC.

The chain links TRBV2 to TRBJ2-1; D remains unclear. This CDR3 spans 13 amino acids. Germline V gene sequence: CDR1 SNHLY, CDR2 FYNNEI. V lost 6 bases, J lost 3 bases, and 9 bases lay in between. This CDR3 is CASRAPFYNEQFF. CDR3 in DNA: TGTGCCAGCAGGGCGCCTTTCTACAATGAGCAGTTCTTC.

The chain has TRBV18 and TRBJ1-2; maybe TRBD1 (6 bases). Germline V lookup: CDR1 KGHSH, CDR2 LQKENI. Trimming shortened V by 3 bases and J by 5 bases, and 10 bases separated the two germline ends. The CDR3 spans 13 residues. This CDR3 reads CASSPEDSYGYTF. CDR3 sequence (DNA): TGTGCCAGCTCACCTGAGGACAGTTATGGCTACACCTTC.

This clone was recorded only once. This chain links TRBV6-6 with TRBJ1-4; possible D gene TRBD1, 5 bases. Germline lookup yields CDR1 MNHNY and CDR2 SVGAGI (reference sequence). Trimming cost V 4 bases and J 0 bases, with 6 bases left between them. This CDR3 region has 14 residues. CDR3 nucleotide sequence: TGTGCCAGCAGTTTGACAGCAACTAATGAAAAACTGTTTTTT. It yields the protein CASSLTATNEKLFF.

This clone was recorded only once. In nucleotides, the CDR3 is TGCGCCAGCAGCCAAGGTGGGGAACGCGGAACCAATCAGCCCCAGCATTTT. This gives the protein CASSQGGERGTNQPQHF. J is TRBJ1-5 and V is TRBV4-1, with D unclear. Germline assignment: CDR1 MGHRA and CDR2 YSYEKL. The V gene lost 1 base and the J gene lost 3 bases, with 16 bases spanning the gap. CDR3 length: 17 amino acids.

To note about this clone: Other DNA sequences in the sample encode the same CDR3. This chain joins TRBV5-1 and TRBJ2-2, with D uncertain. Germline V lookup: CDR1 SGHRS, CDR2 YFSETQ. The CDR3 contains 15 residues. The V end was cut by 0 bases, the J end by 0 bases, with 6 bases between. CDR3 DNA sequence: TGCGCCAGCAGCTTGGCGGGCACGAACACCGGGGAGCTGTTTTTT. Translated: CASSLAGTNTGELFF.

There are a few counts of this clone. The rearrangement joins TRBV7-9 to TRBJ1-6; D not resolved. V shed 1 base and J shed 7 bases, with 11 bases lying between them. This CDR3 has 15 residues. Germline CDR1 and CDR2: SEHNR and FQNEAQ (reference sequence). The CDR3 spells CASSLDDPGNSPLHF. The CDR3 DNA sequence: TGTGCCAGCAGCTTAGATGACCCTGGCAATTCACCCCTCCACTTT.

The V call is TRBV4-3, the J call TRBJ2-2; D gene unclear. V lost 4 bases and J 6 bases, leaving 15 bases between the germline ends. This CDR3 region has 15 residues. The germline CDR1 and CDR2 sequences are LGHNA and YSLEER. The CDR3 loop reads CASSLTLVEAGELFF. The CDR3 region has the DNA TGCGCCAGCAGCCTGACCCTGGTTGAGGCCGGGGAGCTGTTTTTT.

This chain connects TRBV27 to TRBJ1-1, with TRBD1 as a possible D gene (6 bases). V was pared by 0 bases and J by 1 base, with 9 bases between. The CDR3 has 15 amino acids. Germline loops: CDR1 MNHEY, CDR2 SMNVEV (reference sequence). CDR3 sequence: CASSLSVGGNTEAFF. CDR3 in DNA: TGTGCCAGCAGTTTATCGGTAGGGGGGAACACTGAAGCTTTCTTT.

With respect to this clone: The sample carries other DNA sequences with the same CDR3. CDR3 coding DNA: TGTGCCAGCAGTTACGGGGTATCTAATCAGCCCCAGCATTTT. Amino acids: CASSYGVSNQPQHF. This chain joins TRBV6-6 and TRBJ1-5; D ambiguous. The germline V gene encodes CDR1 MNHNY and CDR2 SVGAGI (reference sequence). The CDR3 is 14 residues long. V was trimmed by 2 bases and J by 4 bases, leaving 9 bases between them.

The chain recombines TRBV5-6 with TRBJ2-5, with D tentatively TRBD1 or TRBD2 (6 bases each). This CDR3 comprises 16 residues. V was pared by 4 bases and J by 2 bases, with 18 bases between. Germline values: CDR1 SGHDT, CDR2 YYEEEE. CDR3 in DNA: TGTGCCAGCAGCCACGTCGGGAAGGGGGGACAAGAGACCCAGTACTTC. The encoded protein is CASSHVGKGGQETQYF.

This rearrangement joins TRBV5-5 to TRBJ2-1; D is possibly TRBD1 (6 bases). The CDR3 is 16 residues long. CDR1 is SGHKS, CDR2 YYEKEE, per germline (reference sequence). Trimming cost V 4 bases and J 3 bases, with 17 bases left between them. The CDR3, as DNA: TGTGCCAGCAGCCGTAGCGAAGGACAGATCTACAATGAGCAGTTCTTC. Translating gives CASSRSEGQIYNEQFF.

Regarding this clone: Other nucleotide sequences in the sample specify the same CDR3. The chain links TRBV6-5 to TRBJ1-1; D may be TRBD1 (5 bases). Germline CDR1 is MNHEY and CDR2 is SVGAGI. V lost 6 bases and J 3 bases, leaving 5 bases between the germline ends. The CDR3 contains 11 residues. The CDR3 protein is CASSRDTEAFF. Here the CDR3 DNA reads TGTGCCAGCAGCAGGGACACTGAAGCTTTCTTT.